Each of the 6 T cell receptor beta chains below was sequenced from the same sample in a study of T cells in Graves' hyperthyroidism and ophthalmopathy (dated by TCRdb to between 2018 and 2020). The library was obtained by multiplex PCR. The instrument was an Illumina HiSeq 2000. Amplification of TCR beta CDR3 regions was carried out from RNA transcripts. The first round of RT-PCR for the TCR CDR3 was performed with the HTBI primer set and the Qiagen OneStep RT-PCR kit. The public reads were quality trimmed at Q25 with fastp and then assembled into clones with MiXCR by TCRdb, keeping productive beta chains. Each entry merges the rows of one CDR3 protein and shows their most common DNA and genes. Within this sample are 270,000 or so distinct CDR3 sequences, with nearly 15% of them counted one time only. Of the sample, over 25% falls within the top ten clones. Sequenced: blood. Receptors originate from a woman in her forties or fifties with Graves' hyperthyroidism that later progressed to Graves' ophthalmopathy.

The table lists this clonotype with many counts. The rearrangement joins TRBV20-1 to TRBJ2-5; D may be TRBD1 or TRBD2 (6 bases each). Trimming took 3 bases from V and 5 from J, leaving 13 bases between them. Germline CDR1 and CDR2: DFQATT and SNEGSKA (reference sequence). The CDR3 covers 13 residues. The CDR3 spells CSASTQGRETQYF. CDR3 sequence (DNA): TGCAGTGCTAGCACCCAGGGGAGGGAGACCCAGTACTTC.

This clonotype showed up many times. The chain links TRBV9 to TRBJ2-7; 7 bases agree with TRBD2. The V segment lost 4 bases and the J segment 2 bases; nucleotides outside the gene matches: 6. The length of the CDR3 is 14 residues. Germline CDR1 is SGDLS and CDR2 is YYNGEE. CDR3 region: CASSPQGGPYEQYF. CDR3 nucleotide sequence: TGTGCCAGCAGCCCGCAGGGAGGGCCCTACGAGCAGTACTTC.

The chain combines TRBV19 with TRBJ2-3, with a tentative D call TRBD1 (6 bases). Germline CDR1 and CDR2: LNHDA and SQIVND (reference sequence). V was trimmed by 8 bases and J by 6 bases, leaving 18 bases between them. The CDR3 has 14 residues. CDR3 amino acids: CASSGFNQGDTQYF. The CDR3 DNA reads TGTGCCAGTTCTGGGTTCAACCAGGGGGATACGCAGTATTTT.

Regarding this clonotype: A much larger clonotype is one base distant, so this may be a read error. The chain carries TRBV7-2 and TRBJ2-7; D is perhaps TRBD2 (6 bases). From germline, CDR1 is SGHTA and CDR2 FQGNSA. This CDR3 is built from 14 residues. CDR3 in amino acids: CASSQGLSSYEQCF. The CDR3 DNA is TGTGCCAGCAGCCAGGGACTGAGCTCCTACGAGCAGTGCTTC.

In the case of this clonotype: This may stem from a read error, because a much larger clone lies one nucleotide away. The gene calls are TRBV27 and TRBJ1-6, with no clear D. This CDR3 is 14 amino acids long. Germline CDR1 is MNHEY and CDR2 is SMNVEV (reference sequence). CDR3 residues: CASRDGLNNTPLHF. DNA of the CDR3: TGTGCCAGCAGGGACGGACTAAATAATACACCCCTCCACTTT.

This clonotype was counted at least ten times. V usage is TRBV9 and J usage is TRBJ2-7; D call uncertain. CDR1 SGDLS and CDR2 YYNGEE come from the germline V gene. The ends were cut back, 4 bases at V and 2 bases at J, with 10 bases in the middle. The CDR3 length is 13 residues. The CDR3 region has the DNA TGTGCCAGCAGCAACGACGGACCCTACGAGCAGTACTTC. Translated, it gives CASSNDGPYEQYF.